Listed here are 32 T cell receptor beta chains from one sample, sequenced in a study of T-cell memory formation after mild COVID-19. TCRdb reprocessed the 5' RACE reads via MiXCR and lists one record per CDR3 protein. This table holds around 420,000 distinct CDR3 sequences, less than 25% found once. Sequencing input: PBMCs or a T cell subset sorted from them (not recorded which). The receptors shown here come from an adult woman who had mild COVID-19 (a few samples of this study predate the infection). Cell type and time point are not known.

The V and J genes are TRBV6-5 and TRBJ2-3; 10 bases are shared with TRBD2. The CDR3 is made up of 16 amino acids. In germline, CDR1 is MNHEY, CDR2 SVGAGI. The V and J ends lost 5 bases and 6 bases, in that order; junction bases with no gene match: 11. The CDR3 DNA is TGTGCCAGCAGTGGCCCACTAGCGGGGAGGGCTGATACGCAGTATTTT. Protein: CASSGPLAGRADTQYF.

CDR3 amino acids: CASKPAGVRNNEQFF. The CDR3 DNA is TGTGCCAGCAAGCCGGCGGGAGTAAGGAACAATGAGCAGTTCTTC. This chain connects TRBV2 to TRBJ2-1; 7 nucleotides agree with TRBD2. Per germline, CDR1 SNHLY and CDR2 FYNNEI. CDR3 size: 15 residues. The junction had 11 bases not matched to a gene; V was cut back by 7 bases and J by 5 bases. Full variable domain (rest looked up from reference TRBV2 and TRBJ2-1): EPEVTQTPSHQVTQMGQEVILRCVPISNHLYFYWYRQILGQKVEFLVSFYNNEISEKSEIFDDQFSVERPDGSNFTLKIRSTKLEDSAMYFCASKPAGVRNNEQFFGPGTRLTVL.

This clonotype was recorded a few times. The rearrangement uses TRBV5-1 and TRBJ2-7; TRBD1 matches at 8 bases. The CDR3 sequence is 14 residues long. Germline V gene data show CDR1 as SGHRS and CDR2 as YFSETQ. V dropped 4 bases and J dropped 7; count of bases not matched to a gene: 10. The CDR3 protein is CASSNRQGTEEQYF. The CDR3 DNA reads as TGCGCCAGCAGCAATCGACAGGGGACGGAAGAGCAGTACTTC.

This chain joins TRBV3-1 and TRBJ2-1, with D possibly TRBD1 on 6 matching bases. Trimming took 5 bases from V and 4 from J, leaving 18 bases between them. Germline CDR1 LGHDT, CDR2 YNNKEL (reference sequence). This CDR3 spans 16 amino acids. This CDR3 is CASSWNPGTPYNEQFF. The CDR3 DNA reads TGTGCCAGCAGCTGGAACCCCGGGACACCTTACAATGAGCAGTTCTTC.

V and J are TRBV18 and TRBJ2-5; D call uncertain. This CDR3 has 13 amino acids. CDR1 and CDR2 from the germline V gene are KGHSH and LQKENI. V shed 4 bases and J shed 3 bases, with 9 bases lying between them. The CDR3 DNA reads TGTGCCAGCTCACGCGGAGTAAAAGAGACCCAGTACTTC. Translation: CASSRGVKETQYF. Full variable domain (outside the CDR3, taken from reference TRBV18 and TRBJ2-5): NAGVMQNPRHLVRRRGQEARLRCSPMKGHSHVYWYRQLPEEGLKFMVYLQKENIIDESGMPKERFSAEFPKEGPSILRIQQVVRGDSAAYFCASSRGVKETQYFGPGTRLLVL.

A few counts support this clonotype. This chain links TRBV11-2 with TRBJ1-1, with unresolved D. The CDR3 spans 15 residues. Trimming removed 5 bases from V and 0 bases from J, with 13 bases in between. Looked up from germline, CDR1 is SGHAT and CDR2 is FQNNGV. CDR3 nucleotide sequence: TGTGCCAGCAGCCCCCAAGTGCGGATGAACACTGAAGCTTTCTTT. The encoded protein is CASSPQVRMNTEAFF.

The chain has TRBV6-5 and TRBJ2-3; 8 nucleotides match TRBD2. V shed 0 bases, J shed 5 bases, and the junction held 4 bases outside the gene matches. The CDR3 contains 15 residues. From germline, CDR1 is MNHEY and CDR2 SVGAGI. The CDR3 coding sequence is TGTGCCAGCAGTTACTCTAGCGGGGTGGGAGATACGCAGTATTTT. It is translated as CASSYSSGVGDTQYF.

This clonotype was counted only a few times. The rearrangement links TRBV10-3 to TRBJ1-1; D remains unclear. The CDR3 sequence is 14 residues long. In germline, CDR1 is ENHRY, CDR2 SYGVKD. With 5 bases removed from V and 0 bases from J, the gap between germline ends came to 10 bases. The CDR3 sequence: CAISLGELNTEAFF. The DNA for the CDR3 is TGTGCCATCAGTCTGGGAGAGCTGAACACTGAAGCTTTCTTT.

The chain recombines TRBV5-1 with TRBJ1-4; D is possibly TRBD1 (6 bases). From germline, CDR1 is SGHRS and CDR2 YFSETQ. Trimming cost V 0 bases and J 4 bases, with 10 bases left between them. The CDR3 totals 15 residues. The CDR3 protein is CASSLGTVNNEKLFF. In nucleotides, the CDR3 is TGCGCCAGCAGCTTGGGGACAGTCAATAATGAAAAACTGTTTTTT.

This chain links TRBV24-1 with TRBJ1-1; perhaps TRBD1 as D (5 bases). Germline V CDR1 and CDR2: KGHDR, SFDVKD. V was shortened by 4 bases and J by 1 base, with 9 bases between the two germline ends. This CDR3 spans 14 amino acids. CDR3 sequence: CATSEGRRNTEAFF. In DNA, the CDR3 is TGTGCCACCAGTGAGGGACGGAGGAACACTGAAGCTTTCTTT.

V gene TRBV7-9 combines with J gene TRBJ2-1; no definite D call. From germline, CDR1 is SEHNR and CDR2 FQNEAQ (reference sequence). The V end lost 3 bases, the J end lost 9 bases, and 6 bases lay between the germline ends. The CDR3 sequence is 11 residues long. CDR3 protein: CASSFPIEQFF. In DNA, the CDR3 is TGTGCCAGCAGCTTCCCAATTGAGCAGTTCTTC.

In this sample, this clonotype turned up a few times. The gene calls are TRBV7-9 and TRBJ2-7; D ambiguous. Trimming left V 1 base short and J 5 bases short, with 6 bases between. The CDR3 extends over 12 amino acids. Germline CDR1 reads SEHNR; CDR2 reads FQNEAQ (reference sequence). The CDR3 DNA reads as TGTGCCAGCAGCTTAGGTGGGCACGAGCAGTACTTC. Residues: CASSLGGHEQYF.

This clonotype was detected a few times. This rearrangement joins TRBV18 to TRBJ1-4, with D uncertain. CDR3 length: 13 residues. Germline V lookup: CDR1 KGHSH, CDR2 LQKENI. Deletions cut 6 bases from V and 5 bases from J, with 10 bases between. The chain's CDR3 is CASSLGQNEKLFF. The CDR3 coding sequence is TGTGCCAGCTCCCTGGGCCAAAATGAAAAACTGTTTTTT.

There are many counts of this clonotype. V and J are TRBV12-3 or TRBV12-4 and TRBJ1-2; D ambiguous. The length of the CDR3 is 11 residues. The V gene lost 3 bases and the J gene lost 4 bases, with 3 bases spanning the gap. CDR3 in amino acids: CASSFGYGYTF. For the CDR3, the DNA is TGTGCCAGCAGTTTCGGCTATGGCTACACCTTC.

The rearrangement links TRBV20-1 to TRBJ1-2; a possible D gene is TRBD1 (6 bases). Germline loops: CDR1 DFQATT, CDR2 SNEGSKA (reference sequence). The CDR3 is made up of 13 amino acids. V lost 5 bases to trimming and J lost 8 bases, with 18 bases between them. The CDR3 is CSASGAGVDGYTF. CDR3 DNA: TGCAGTGCTTCCGGGGCAGGGGTCGACGGCTACACCTTC.

For this clonotype: A junction boundary mismatches the germline segment, possibly from a read error. The chain is built from TRBV27 and TRBJ2-5; a possible D gene is TRBD2 (6 bases). CDR1 and CDR2 (germline): MNHEY, SMNVEV (reference sequence). The CDR3 is 14 residues long. The DNA for the CDR3 is TGTGCCAGCAGTTCGGGGTATGGGACTGAGATCCAGTACTTC. Its protein product is CASSSGYGTEIQYF.

This clonotype has ten or more counts. The rearrangement joins TRBV10-3 to TRBJ2-1, with unresolved D. This CDR3 spans 15 amino acids. Germline V gene sequence: CDR1 ENHRY, CDR2 SYGVKD. Trimming left V 3 bases short and J 0 bases short, with 9 bases between. CDR3 sequence: CAISDIAVSYNEQFF. CDR3 nucleotide sequence: TGTGCCATCAGTGACATAGCTGTCTCCTACAATGAGCAGTTCTTC.

This chain joins TRBV6-2 or TRBV6-3 and TRBJ2-2; 7 nucleotides line up with TRBD1. The CDR3 is made up of 15 amino acids. With 5 bases clipped from V and 3 bases from J, the junction kept 6 bases outside the gene matches. CDR1 MNHEY and CDR2 SVGEGT come from the germline V gene. The CDR3 loop reads CASSRTGTDTGELFF. The CDR3 DNA reads TGTGCCAGCAGTAGGACCGGGACAGACACCGGGGAGCTGTTTTTT.

The chain is built from TRBV5-6 and TRBJ1-2, with D possibly TRBD1 on 6 matching bases. Germline CDR1 reads SGHDT; CDR2 reads YYEEEE. V lost 5 bases and J 0 bases, leaving 8 bases between the germline ends. The CDR3 runs to 13 residues. CDR3 DNA: TGTGCCAGCAGTGGGACACCTAACTATGGCTACACCTTC. Protein: CASSGTPNYGYTF.

Only a few counts were recorded for this clonotype. The J gene is TRBJ2-2, the V gene TRBV7-2; D is ambiguous. Deletions cut 0 bases from V and 6 bases from J, with 17 bases between. CDR3 length: 17 residues. Per the germline V gene, CDR1 is SGHTA and CDR2 is FQGNSA. CDR3 sequence (DNA): TGTGCCAGCAGCTTAGCCGGCGGCCGCCTGATTCCCGGGGAGCTGTTTTTT. The encoded protein is CASSLAGGRLIPGELFF.

V gene TRBV2 combines with J gene TRBJ1-4; D ambiguous. The ends were cut back, 2 bases at V and 8 bases at J, with 15 bases in the middle. The germline V gene encodes CDR1 SNHLY and CDR2 FYNNEI. The CDR3 runs to 15 residues. The CDR3 spells CASSEHGLIGEKLFF. The CDR3 DNA is TGTGCCAGCAGTGAACATGGCCTTATAGGAGAAAAACTGTTTTTT.

This clonotype came up a few times. The chain carries TRBV27 and TRBJ1-4, with D hard to call. The germline V gene has CDR1 MNHEY and CDR2 SMNVEV (reference sequence). The CDR3 spans 13 residues. Trimming shortened V by 5 bases and J by 5 bases, and 9 bases separated the two germline ends. CDR3 residues: CASSPRRNEKLFF. DNA of the CDR3: TGTGCCAGCAGTCCCCGCAGAAATGAAAAACTGTTTTTT.

The rearrangement joins TRBV5-6 to TRBJ2-7; D is unclear. V lost 5 bases and J lost 6, with 12 bases in between. CDR1 and CDR2 (germline): SGHDT, YYEEEE. The CDR3 totals 12 residues. The CDR3 region is CASSHTDGEQYF. CDR3 in DNA: TGTGCCAGCAGTCACACGGACGGCGAGCAGTACTTC.

The chain has TRBV27 and TRBJ2-7; 7 nucleotides match TRBD1. V lost 5 bases to trimming and J lost 2 bases; unmatched junction nucleotides: 6. The length of the CDR3 is 14 residues. The germline CDR1 and CDR2 sequences are MNHEY and SMNVEV (reference sequence). As DNA, the CDR3 is TGTGCCAGCAGTCACAAAGGGGGCGCCTACGAGCAGTACTTC. Amino acids: CASSHKGGAYEQYF.

The V call is TRBV20-1, the J call TRBJ1-2; 7 positions match TRBD1. This CDR3 is 12 amino acids long. Trimming took 0 bases from V and 6 from J; bases not matched to a gene: 1. Germline CDR1 DFQATT, CDR2 SNEGSKA (reference sequence). The CDR3 DNA follows: TGCAGTGCTAGAGATGGACAGGATGGCTACACCTTC. Amino acid sequence: CSARDGQDGYTF.

This clonotype showed up just a few times. The junction does not match germline at one end; this may be a read error. The gene calls are TRBV2 and TRBJ1-2; D gene uncertain. CDR3 length equals 13 residues. CDR1 and CDR2 from the germline V gene are SNHLY and FYNNEI. This CDR3 reads CASSEGRDYGYTF. In DNA, the CDR3 is TGTGCCAGCAGCGAAGGACGGGACTATGGCTACACCTTC.

CDR3 DNA sequence: TGTGCCAGCAGCTCCCGGACAGGGTCAAATCAGCCCCAGCATTTT. This translates into CASSSRTGSNQPQHF. The chain carries TRBV5-5 and TRBJ1-5; TRBD1 matches 8 bases. Germline V gene lookup returns CDR1 SGHKS and CDR2 YYEKEE (reference sequence). This CDR3 is built from 15 residues. After removal of 3 bases from V and 4 bases from J, the junction contained 6 bases not matched to a gene.

This clonotype was observed a few times. This CDR3 reads CASSLREVAKNIQYF. The CDR3 DNA reads as TGTGCCAGCAGTCTCCGAGAGGTAGCCAAAAACATTCAGTACTTC. J is TRBJ2-4 and V is TRBV12-3 or TRBV12-4; D is unclear. The CDR3 is 15 residues long. V lost 5 bases to trimming and J lost 0 bases, with 11 bases between them.

This chain uses TRBV7-8 with TRBJ2-4, with D perhaps assigned TRBD1 or TRBD2 (5 bases each). The CDR3 extends over 14 amino acids. With 8 bases removed from V and 3 bases from J, the gap between germline ends came to 14 bases. The germline gives CDR1 SGHVS, CDR2 FQNEAQ. The CDR3 nucleotides are TGTGCCAGCGGGAGACGGGGCATCAAAAACATTCAGTACTTC. Its protein is CASGRRGIKNIQYF.

There are a few counts of this clonotype. This chain joins TRBV4-1 and TRBJ2-4; possibly TRBD2 for D (6 bases). The CDR3 extends over 16 amino acids. Between the trimmed V and J ends, which lost 0 bases and 7 bases, there was a span of 16 bases. Germline loops: CDR1 MGHRA, CDR2 YSYEKL. As DNA, the CDR3 is TGCGCCAGCAGCCAAGATGAGGAGGGCTACACGAACATTCAGTACTTC. Its translation is CASSQDEEGYTNIQYF.

Note on this clonotype: Relative to the germline gene, one junction end is altered; a read error may explain this. The chain recombines TRBV9 with TRBJ2-1; a weak D match, TRBD1 (5 bases). CDR1 is SGDLS, CDR2 YYNGEE, per germline. The CDR3 contains 17 residues. CDR3 sequence: CASSVAPLEGVYNEQFF. CDR3 bases: TGTGCCAGCAGCGTAGCTCCCCTTGAAGGGGTTTACAATGAACAGTTCTTC.

The chain links TRBV5-1 to TRBJ2-1, with 9 positions matching TRBD2. Unmatched junction bases numbered 14, after V lost 6 bases and J lost 16 bases. The CDR3 covers 13 residues. The V gene's germline CDR1 is SGHRS and CDR2 YFSETQ. The CDR3 is CASTLQPSGVQFF. CDR3 DNA: TGCGCCAGCACCCTTCAGCCTAGCGGGGTTCAATTCTTC.